What follows describes a single T cell receptor (beta chain). Its antigen is still unknown. Base qualities are not recorded, but no much larger clone differs from it by a single base. Library generation was performed with the immunoSEQ multiplex PCR assay. What TCRdb holds here is the immuneACCESS table cut down to in-frame rearrangements. Part of the clones is not present; checked against another copy, under half of the missing clones reflect an unresolved V gene, and the others are unexplained. The table for this sample lists about 660,000 clones; 88% of them were counted only once. The top ten hold around 0.0099% of the sample. The data are from a study of shared T cell receptors in the human thymus (dated by TCRdb to the early 2020s). With respect to the entire study: The study investigated the way shared, self-reactive T-cell receptor alpha chains are produced in the human thymus.

CDR1 and CDR2 are drawn from the germline V gene: LGHNA, YSLEER. The junction carries 15 bases between V and J, which are trimmed by 0 bases and 3 bases respectively. From its cysteine to its phenylalanine, the CDR3 spans 16 amino acids. The sequence is cut down to CDR3 DNA, 48 bases in frame from base 1. The same specimen was also included in a second study, on human thymus T cells. As noted in the second study: In Finland, the donors were immunologically healthy infants who were having open corrective cardiac surgery for congenital heart defects. Thymus tissue was collected as surgical resects that were removed during corrective cardiac surgery. Both the thymic and the peripheral blood repertoires appeared to show biased V and J gene segment usage. According to the related research, thymic TCR repertoires were highly overlapping among unrelated individuals. TCR alpha and beta repertoires from seven to nine infant thymus samples and four related peripheral blood samples were characterized in the study. The infant donors were about 7 to 250 days old, and the cohort included six or seven males and two females. Thymocytes were freed from the tissue by mechanical means and kept at -70 degrees C as pellets of roughly 9-30 million cells. A QIAsymphony instrument was used to extract genomic DNA from frozen cell pellets. Using the immunoSEQ multiplex PCR assay, the TCRB and TCRAD loci were amplified from a standardized quantity of quality-controlled genomic DNA. The amplicons spanned the V(D)J region and were long enough to cover the CDR3 and allow V and J genes to be identified. Through the commercial immunoSEQ service, the amplicons were sequenced on an Illumina platform. Primer bias and sequencing errors were corrected as previously described, and TCRAD and TCRB definitions were based on the IMGT database. The repertoires were analysed using immunoSEQ Analyzer 3.0 and VDJTools for basic statistics, V/J segment usage, diversity estimates, rarefaction and pairwise overlap. Diversity was estimated with Chao1, ChaoE, Efron-Thisted, Shannon and inverse Simpson indices, and also on datasets down-sampled to the smallest sample. Repertoire overlap was determined by strict matching of CDR3 nucleotide sequence, V gene and J gene, and Jaccard-based multidimensional scaling clustering was applied. On average, roughly 890,000 unique TCRB clonotypes were obtained from thymus samples, compared with approximately 82,000 from blood samples.

Sequenced material: thymocytes. The chain employs TRBV4-3 and TRBJ2-7, with the D gene too uncertain to name. The TCR comes from a boy less than two years old with a congenital heart defect. Donor details come from another sample of the same person, matched by shared clones. The CDR3 loop reads CASSQESKLLGYEQYF. The nucleotide sequence is TGCGCCAGCAGCCAAGAATCGAAACTTCTAGGCTACGAGCAGTACTTC.